What follows are 28 T cell receptor beta chains derived from one specimen sequenced in a study of shared clonotypes between healthy human individuals (dated by TCRdb to between 2020 and 2021). CD8 naive samples consisted of CD45RO-negative cells that were positively selected for CCR7, yielding a CD45RA+CCR7+ population without TemRA cells. To prepare the library, the immunoSEQ multiplex PCR assay was applied. TCRdb mirrors the immuneACCESS table, restricted to in-frame sequences. Some clones are absent from its copies; in checked studies, under half trace to an unresolved V gene, and the reason for the others is unknown. Within this sample are 550,000 to 750,000 clones, with around 95% of them counted one time only. The ten largest clones add up to 0.11% of the sample. The specimen was naive CD8+ T cells sorted from blood. The cell subset or site label corresponds to: CD45RA+CCR7+. Source of these receptors: a woman in her thirties in good health.

Note on this clone: One end of the junction fails to match germline, which may point to a read error. The chain has TRBV11-2 and TRBJ2-7; D could derive from TRBD1 or TRBD2 (5 bases each). The CDR3 is 16 residues long. Germline-derived CDR1 and CDR2 are SGHAT and FQNNGV. The CDR3 DNA is TGTGCCAGCAGCCCGGGGAAAGGGGTCCCCTCCCACGAGCAGTACTTC. It specifies CASSPGKGVPSHEQYF.

This clone was observed a single time. The chain recombines TRBV7-3 with TRBJ1-5; 7 positions match TRBD1. This CDR3 contains 17 residues. The germline V gene has CDR1 SGHTA and CDR2 FQGTGA. The J segment lost 0 bases and the V segment lost 7 bases, leaving 12 bases of the junction unmatched. The CDR3 nucleotides read TGTGCCAGCAAGCGGGACAGCCCGTATTATAGCAATCAGCCCCAGCATTTT. This codes for CASKRDSPYYSNQPQHF.

The chain joins TRBV5-1 to TRBJ2-1, with TRBD2 as a possible D gene (6 bases). The CDR3 spans 16 residues. Between the trimmed V and J ends, which lost 0 bases and 7 bases, there was a span of 17 bases. The germline CDR1 and CDR2 sequences are SGHRS and YFSETQ. CDR3 bases: TGCGCCAGCAGCTTGGACCGGACGGGGGTCTGGAATGAGCAGTTCTTC. Its translation: CASSLDRTGVWNEQFF.

J is TRBJ2-5 and V is TRBV30, with 9 bases lining up with TRBD1. Germline values: CDR1 GTSNPN, CDR2 SVGIG (reference sequence). J was trimmed by 5 bases and V by 0 bases; bases with no gene match: 1. The CDR3 loop spans 13 amino acids. The CDR3 coding sequence is TGTGCCTGGAGTGTAGACAGGGGGGAGACCCAGTACTTC. Amino acids: CAWSVDRGETQYF.

As to this clone: The same CDR3 also results from other DNA sequences found in this sample. The chain has TRBV28 and TRBJ2-2, with 7 bases identical to TRBD1. This CDR3 region has 14 residues. CDR1 is MDHEN and CDR2 is SYDVKM in the germline V gene. Trimming took 2 bases from V and 3 from J; bases not matched to a gene: 0. This CDR3 reads CASSLTGDTGELFF. The CDR3 bases are TGTGCCAGCAGTTTAACAGGGGACACCGGGGAGCTGTTTTTT.

This chain uses TRBV2 with TRBJ1-1, with D tentatively TRBD1 (6 bases). Germline V gives CDR1 SNHLY, CDR2 FYNNEI. The CDR3 contains 11 residues. Trimming pared 9 bases from V and 7 bases from J, leaving 12 bases between. The CDR3 nucleotides are TGTGCCAGGAAAAGGGGGAATGAAGCTTTCTTT. Its protein is CARKRGNEAFF. Based on the CDR3 plus reference TRBV2 and TRBJ1-1, the full variable domain is EPEVTQTPSHQVTQMGQEVILRCVPISNHLYFYWYRQILGQKVEFLVSFYNNEISEKSEIFDDQFSVERPDGSNFTLKIRSTKLEDSAMYFCARKRGNEAFFGQGTRLTVV.

This clone was observed once. The gene calls are TRBV2 and TRBJ1-2; 7 bases agree with TRBD1. Germline assignment: CDR1 SNHLY and CDR2 FYNNEI. This CDR3 region has 14 residues. Losses at the gene ends were 8 bases for V and 3 bases for J; bases not matched to a gene: 9. The CDR3 spells CASPDRFFDYGYTF. In nucleotides, the CDR3 is TGTGCCAGCCCGGACAGGTTTTTTGACTATGGCTACACCTTC.

This sequence joins TRBV5-1 and TRBJ2-7; 7 nucleotides agree with TRBD2. The germline V gene encodes CDR1 SGHRS and CDR2 YFSETQ. V shed 9 bases, J shed 5 bases, and the junction held 17 bases outside the gene matches. The CDR3 is 15 residues long. In DNA, the CDR3 is TGCGCCACCCCGCCTTCAGTAGCGGGTACCGACGAGCAGTACTTC. It encodes CATPPSVAGTDEQYF.

This chain joins TRBV5-4 and TRBJ2-1; D remains unclear. The germline CDR1 and CDR2 sequences are SGHNT and YYREEE (reference sequence). CDR3 length: 15 amino acids. V was trimmed by 0 bases and J by 4 bases, leaving 11 bases between them. The CDR3 region is CASSLGRDGYNEQFF. CDR3 nucleotides: TGTGCCAGCAGCTTGGGAAGGGATGGGTACAATGAGCAGTTCTTC.

This rearrangement joins TRBV10-3 to TRBJ2-7; D may correspond to TRBD1 or TRBD2 (5 bases each). V shed 3 bases and J shed 0 bases, with 9 bases lying between them. From germline, CDR1 is ENHRY and CDR2 SYGVKD. This CDR3 is 14 amino acids long. The CDR3 sequence is CAISEEGYSYEQYF. The DNA of the CDR3 is TGTGCCATCAGTGAAGAGGGGTACTCCTACGAGCAGTACTTC.

The V and J genes are TRBV10-2 and TRBJ2-7, with TRBD2 identical over 13 bases. CDR1 and CDR2 (germline): WSHSY, SAAADI. Trimming cost V 7 bases and J 0 bases; bases outside gene matches: 6. The CDR3 consists of 16 residues. DNA for the CDR3: TGCGCCAGCATTGGGACTAGCGGGGCGAGCTCCTACGAGCAGTACTTC. The encoded protein is CASIGTSGASSYEQYF.

CDR3 in DNA: TGCGCCAGCAGCCAAGGAGCGGGAGGGACCACAGATACGCAGTATTTT. It specifies CASSQGAGGTTDTQYF. The chain combines TRBV4-1 with TRBJ2-3, with TRBD2 matching 10 bases. The ends lost 1 base at V and 2 bases at J; junction bases unmatched: 3. The CDR3 sequence is 16 residues long. CDR1 and CDR2 (germline): MGHRA, YSYEKL.

The chain couples TRBV28 to TRBJ2-3, with unresolved D. Germline CDR1 is MDHEN and CDR2 is SYDVKM. This CDR3 is built from 14 residues. The V and J ends lost 6 bases and 0 bases respectively, with 10 bases between them. As DNA, the CDR3 is TGTGCCAGCAGCCAGACTCCGAGCACAGATACGCAGTATTTT. Its protein is CASSQTPSTDTQYF.

This rearrangement joins TRBV5-8 to TRBJ2-7; D uncertain. The length of the CDR3 is 15 residues. Trimming cost V 4 bases and J 1 base, with 15 bases left between them. The germline V gene encodes CDR1 SGHTS and CDR2 YDEGEE. In nucleotides, the CDR3 is TGTGCCAGCAGCCCGGTGCCCCTATTATCCTACGAGCAGTACTTC. Its protein is CASSPVPLLSYEQYF.

The chain uses TRBV13 and TRBJ2-1; 11 bases map to TRBD2. Germline V gives CDR1 PRHDT, CDR2 FYEKMQ (reference sequence). With 5 bases clipped from V and 7 bases from J, the junction kept 16 bases outside the gene matches. The CDR3 is 18 residues long. The CDR3 DNA follows: TGTGCCAGCAGCCCAGGCCCAAAACTAGCGGGAGACGTTAATGAGCAGTTCTTC. This encodes CASSPGPKLAGDVNEQFF.

The V gene is TRBV4-1, the J gene TRBJ2-7; 7 bases line up with TRBD2. Trimming removed 0 bases from V and 3 bases from J; junction bases left unmatched: 8. The germline gives CDR1 MGHRA, CDR2 YSYEKL. The CDR3 has 16 residues. The CDR3 region is CASSQDPGAGNYEQYF. Here the CDR3 DNA reads TGCGCCAGCAGCCAAGACCCAGGAGCGGGAAACTACGAGCAGTACTTC.

This clone was found once. The chain recombines TRBV6-6 with TRBJ2-1, with 10 bases matching TRBD1. CDR1 MNHNY and CDR2 SVGAGI come from the germline V gene (reference sequence). The length of the CDR3 is 14 residues. The ends lost 4 bases at V and 9 bases at J; junction bases unmatched: 6. CDR3 in amino acids: CASSSGTGVGEQFF. In DNA, the CDR3 is TGTGCCAGCAGTTCCGGGACAGGGGTGGGTGAGCAGTTCTTC.

This clone has more than one count but fewer than ten. For the CDR3, the DNA is TGTGCCAGCAGAGCCGGGACAGGAAATCAGCCCCAGCATTTT. As protein: CASRAGTGNQPQHF. V gene TRBV27 combines with J gene TRBJ1-5; 8 bases match TRBD1. Per germline, CDR1 MNHEY and CDR2 SMNVEV (reference sequence). Losses at the gene ends were 6 bases for V and 4 bases for J; bases not matched to a gene: 5. The CDR3 totals 14 residues.

With regard to this clone: Other nucleotide sequences in the sample specify the same CDR3. This sequence joins TRBV7-9 and TRBJ1-5; 8 positions agree with TRBD1. The CDR3 consists of 15 residues. J was trimmed by 4 bases and V by 6 bases; bases with no gene match: 8. Germline values: CDR1 SEHNR, CDR2 FQNEAQ (reference sequence). Here the CDR3 reads CASSPQGAGNQPQHF. The CDR3 DNA reads as TGTGCCAGCAGTCCCCAGGGGGCTGGTAATCAGCCCCAGCATTTT.

This chain uses TRBV29-1 with TRBJ1-1, with 9 nucleotides matching TRBD1. Trimming cost V 6 bases and J 6 bases; bases outside gene matches: 8. Looked up from germline, CDR1 is SQVTM and CDR2 is ANQGSEA. The CDR3 runs to 13 residues. CDR3 sequence (DNA): TGCAGCGTCCGACAGGGGGTGAGGCCTGAAGCTTTCTTT. Amino acids: CSVRQGVRPEAFF.

The rearrangement uses TRBV14 and TRBJ2-2; D is unresolved. V was pared by 1 base and J by 7 bases, with 7 bases between. Germline-derived CDR1 and CDR2 are SGHDN and FVKESK. This CDR3 is built from 13 residues. CDR3 amino acids: CASSQAVGGELFF. CDR3 sequence (DNA): TGTGCCAGCAGCCAAGCCGTGGGCGGGGAGCTGTTTTTT.

The gene calls are TRBV6-5 and TRBJ2-1, with D tentatively TRBD2 (6 bases). With 2 bases removed from V and 5 bases from J, the gap between germline ends came to 10 bases. CDR3 length: 14 residues. Germline CDR1 is MNHEY and CDR2 is SVGAGI. As DNA, the CDR3 is TGTGCCAGCAGTTACGGCGGGACGAACAATGAGCAGTTCTTC. The encoded protein is CASSYGGTNNEQFF.

The genes are TRBV2 and TRBJ2-3; weak D call: TRBD2 (5 bases). The V gene lost 1 base and the J gene lost 3 bases, with 8 bases spanning the gap. Germline assignment: CDR1 SNHLY and CDR2 FYNNEI. There are 14 residues in the CDR3. The CDR3 region is CASSEGPGTDTQYF. The CDR3 DNA reads TGTGCCAGCAGTGAAGGTCCGGGGACAGATACGCAGTATTTT.

This clone was seen just once. Other DNA sequences in the sample encode the same CDR3. The rearrangement joins TRBV7-9 to TRBJ2-7, with D unresolved. V dropped 1 base and J dropped 6 bases, with 7 bases sitting between them. CDR3 length: 12 residues. Germline V lookup: CDR1 SEHNR, CDR2 FQNEAQ (reference sequence). CDR3 sequence reads: CASSLGVLEQYF. In nucleotides, the CDR3 is TGTGCCAGCAGCTTAGGAGTACTCGAGCAGTACTTC.

V is TRBV4-1 and J is TRBJ1-5; D is undetermined. Trimming removed 1 base at V and 3 bases at J, with 10 bases between. Germline V lookup: CDR1 MGHRA, CDR2 YSYEKL. This CDR3 is built from 15 residues. The CDR3 DNA follows: TGCGCCAGCAGCCAAGTAGGCACTAACAATCAGCCCCAGCATTTT. Translating it yields CASSQVGTNNQPQHF.

The rearrangement uses TRBV19 and TRBJ1-5; 9 bases map to TRBD1. The germline V gene encodes CDR1 LNHDA and CDR2 SQIVND (reference sequence). J lost 0 bases, V lost 6 bases, and 18 bases had no gene match. The CDR3 is 20 residues long. The CDR3 nucleotides are TGTGCCAGTAGATTATCACCGGGACAGGGATTGCAATATAGCAATCAGCCCCAGCATTTT. This gives the protein CASRLSPGQGLQYSNQPQHF.

The chain joins TRBV7-9 to TRBJ2-1, with D unresolved. Germline assignment: CDR1 SEHNR and CDR2 FQNEAQ (reference sequence). The CDR3 length is 14 residues. Trimming pared 5 bases from V and 5 bases from J, leaving 13 bases between. Written as DNA, the CDR3 is TGTGCCAGCAGCACCTCTCTGCCAAACAATGAGCAGTTCTTC. This encodes CASSTSLPNNEQFF.

This chain connects TRBV7-9 to TRBJ2-3; 9 bases line up with TRBD2. This CDR3 contains 16 residues. Trimming cost V 5 bases and J 10 bases; bases outside gene matches: 16. Germline V gives CDR1 SEHNR, CDR2 FQNEAQ (reference sequence). CDR3 bases: TGTGCCAGCAGCCCACGGGGTGCGGGGGGGGCCCTCCCGCAGTATTTT. This sequence encodes CASSPRGAGGALPQYF.